A single sample is the source of the 15 T cell receptor beta chains below, sequenced in a study of T cell responses to AZD1222 COVID-19 vaccine. The data were produced by immunoSEQ multiplex PCR, yet TCRdb's version contains in-frame clones alone and is incomplete. The sample lists around 130,000 clones, 70% to 90% occurring once. Sequencing was performed on peripheral blood, taken 28 days after the second AZD1222 dose. The receptors were gathered from an adult who received the AZD1222 COVID-19 vaccine.

CDR3 sequence (DNA): TGCGCCAGCAGCTTGCGGGTCACAGACACCGGGGAGCTGTTTTTT. This sequence encodes CASSLRVTDTGELFF. The genes are TRBV5-1 and TRBJ2-2; D call uncertain. The V gene lost 1 base and the J gene lost 3 bases, with 10 bases spanning the gap. This CDR3 is built from 15 residues. Germline V gene sequence: CDR1 SGHRS, CDR2 YFSETQ.

The CDR3 DNA follows: TGCGCCAGCAGCCAGGAGACAGGGTACGCTGAAAAACTGTTTTTT. It translates to CASSQETGYAEKLFF. This chain uses TRBV4-1 with TRBJ1-4, with 7 bases fitting TRBD1. In germline, CDR1 is MGHRA, CDR2 YSYEKL. The V gene end was trimmed by 3 bases and the J gene end by 7 bases; junction bases not matched to a gene: 8. The CDR3 contains 15 residues.

On this clone itself: Other DNA sequences of this sample code for an identical CDR3. The chain is built from TRBV4-1 and TRBJ1-1, with 10 bases aligning to TRBD1. The CDR3 length is 14 residues. V gave up 3 bases and J gave up 4 bases; unmatched junction bases: 2. Germline V gene sequence: CDR1 MGHRA, CDR2 YSYEKL. CDR3 DNA: TGCGCCAGCAGCCAGGACAGGGGGGGCACTGAAGCTTTCTTT. It translates to CASSQDRGGTEAFF.

The rearrangement joins TRBV11-3 to TRBJ2-1; 12 bases line up with TRBD2. The length of the CDR3 is 16 residues. Germline CDR1 reads SGHNT; CDR2 reads YENEEA. Trimming cost V 5 bases and J 4 bases; bases outside gene matches: 6. CDR3 loop: CASSLPSGGVYNEQFF. The CDR3 DNA reads as TGTGCCAGCAGCCTACCTAGCGGGGGGGTGTACAATGAGCAGTTCTTC.

V and J are TRBV6-5 and TRBJ1-2, with D unresolved. The CDR3 totals 14 residues. Germline CDR1 is MNHEY and CDR2 is SVGAGI. V was clipped by 5 bases and J by 6 bases, with 16 bases between them. The CDR3 loop is CASSIAPHTDGYTF. The CDR3 DNA reads as TGTGCCAGCAGTATTGCGCCACACACGGATGGCTACACCTTC.

This chain connects TRBV29-1 to TRBJ1-2; the match to TRBD1 covers 9 bases. The germline V gene has CDR1 SQVTM and CDR2 ANQGSEA. J gave up 0 bases and V 4 bases, and 0 bases lay outside the gene matches. The length of the CDR3 is 13 residues. This CDR3 reads CSVGQGANYGYTF. CDR3 DNA sequence: TGCAGCGTTGGACAGGGGGCTAACTATGGCTACACCTTC.

The chain uses TRBV7-8 and TRBJ1-2, with D perhaps matching TRBD1 (5 bases). Germline lookup yields CDR1 SGHVS and CDR2 FQNEAQ. With 5 bases removed from V and 8 bases from J, the gap between germline ends came to 12 bases. CDR3 size: 12 residues. The chain's CDR3 is CASSVQGVGYTF. The CDR3 DNA sequence: TGTGCCAGCAGCGTCCAAGGGGTCGGCTACACCTTC.

The chain recombines TRBV30 with TRBJ2-2, with TRBD2 matching 7 bases. This CDR3 has 15 residues. Losses at the gene ends were 2 bases for V and 5 bases for J; bases not matched to a gene: 8. Germline V gene data show CDR1 as GTSNPN and CDR2 as SVGIG (reference sequence). CDR3 in amino acids: CAWSRGGEDTGELFF. Here the CDR3 DNA reads TGTGCCTGGAGTAGGGGAGGGGAGGATACCGGGGAGCTGTTTTTT.

This clone showed up just a few times. The V and J genes are TRBV25-1 and TRBJ2-7; possibly TRBD1 or TRBD2 for D (5 bases each). The length of the CDR3 is 13 residues. Trimming cost V 8 bases and J 5 bases, with 16 bases left between them. Germline CDR1 and CDR2: MGHDK and SYGVNS. The CDR3 DNA reads as TGTGCCAGCCGCCGGGACGGTGGGGACGAGCAGTACTTC. Translated, it gives CASRRDGGDEQYF.

The V and J genes are TRBV6-5 and TRBJ1-2; tentatively, D is TRBD1 (6 bases). Germline-derived CDR1 and CDR2 are MNHEY and SVGAGI. This CDR3 has 14 residues. The V gene lost 7 bases and the J gene lost 5 bases, with 17 bases spanning the gap. The CDR3 nucleotides are TGTGCCAGCACCCCGGGACCGCAGGGGTATGGCTACACCTTC. Encoded protein: CASTPGPQGYGYTF.

The chain links TRBV2 to TRBJ2-3; 11 bases align to TRBD2. The V and J ends lost 6 bases and 5 bases, in that order; junction bases with no gene match: 13. Germline loops: CDR1 SNHLY, CDR2 FYNNEI. There are 17 residues in the CDR3. CDR3 nucleotide sequence: TGTGCCAGCAGGGCCGGGACTAGCGGACGTTCTGGAGATACGCAGTATTTT. It encodes CASRAGTSGRSGDTQYF.

This chain connects TRBV7-2 to TRBJ2-5; the D gene is possibly TRBD2 (7 bases). The V end lost 3 bases, the J end lost 1 base, and 9 bases lay between the germline ends. The V gene's germline CDR1 is SGHTA and CDR2 FQGNSA. The CDR3 sequence is 14 residues long. The DNA of the CDR3 is TGTGCCAGCAGCTTCGGGGGGCGCCAAGAGACCCAGTACTTC. It codes for CASSFGGRQETQYF.

A word on this clone: At one of its ends the junction is not consistent with the germline gene, which may arise from a read error. The chain couples TRBV27 to TRBJ2-7, with TRBD2 matching 8 bases. The CDR3 is 14 residues long. From germline, CDR1 is MNHEY and CDR2 SMNVEV (reference sequence). In DNA, the CDR3 is TGTGCCAGCAGTAAGGAGCGGGAGTCCTACCAGCAGTACTTC. It translates to CASSKERESYQQYF.

The rearrangement links TRBV4-1 to TRBJ2-4; D may be TRBD2 (6 bases). The CDR3 extends over 18 amino acids. V was pared by 3 bases and J by 4 bases, with 22 bases between. The germline V gene encodes CDR1 MGHRA and CDR2 YSYEKL. For the CDR3, the DNA is TGCGCCAGCAGCCAGAATCGAGGAGGGGAGAGGAGTAAAAACATTCAGTACTTC. Amino acids: CASSQNRGGERSKNIQYF.

This chain connects TRBV6-5 to TRBJ1-1; 9 nucleotides line up with TRBD1. The CDR3 is made up of 13 amino acids. Germline-derived CDR1 and CDR2 are MNHEY and SVGAGI. The V gene end was trimmed by 6 bases and the J gene end by 10 bases; junction bases not matched to a gene: 9. The CDR3 spells CASRNTGGAGAFF. The CDR3 coding sequence is TGTGCCAGCAGAAATACAGGGGGCGCCGGAGCTTTCTTT.